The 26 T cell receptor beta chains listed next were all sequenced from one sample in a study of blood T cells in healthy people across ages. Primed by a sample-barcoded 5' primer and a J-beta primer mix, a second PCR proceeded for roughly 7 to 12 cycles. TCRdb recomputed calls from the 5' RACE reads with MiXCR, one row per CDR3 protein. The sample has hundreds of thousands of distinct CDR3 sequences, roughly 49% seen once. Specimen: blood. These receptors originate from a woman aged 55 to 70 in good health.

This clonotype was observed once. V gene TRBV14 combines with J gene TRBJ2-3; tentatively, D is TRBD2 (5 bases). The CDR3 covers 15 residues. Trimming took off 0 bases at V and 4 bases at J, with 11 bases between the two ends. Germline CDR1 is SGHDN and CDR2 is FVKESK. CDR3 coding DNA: TGTGCCAGCAGCCAAGAACGAGGGTTCGCAGATACGCAGTATTTT. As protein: CASSQERGFADTQYF.

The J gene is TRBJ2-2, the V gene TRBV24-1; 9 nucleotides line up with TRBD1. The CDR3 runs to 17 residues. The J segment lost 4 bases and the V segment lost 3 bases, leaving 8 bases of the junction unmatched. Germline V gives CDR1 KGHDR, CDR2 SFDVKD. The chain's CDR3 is CATSDRRTGAPTGELFF. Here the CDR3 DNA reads TGTGCCACCAGTGATCGGCGGACAGGGGCGCCCACCGGGGAGCTGTTTTTT.

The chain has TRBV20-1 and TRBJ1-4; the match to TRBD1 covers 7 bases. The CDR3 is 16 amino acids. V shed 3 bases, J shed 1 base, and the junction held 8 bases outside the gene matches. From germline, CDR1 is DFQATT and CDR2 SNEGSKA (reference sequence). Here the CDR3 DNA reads TGCAGTGCTAGTCGGGACAGCTTGGGAACTAATGAAAAACTGTTTTTT. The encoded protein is CSASRDSLGTNEKLFF.

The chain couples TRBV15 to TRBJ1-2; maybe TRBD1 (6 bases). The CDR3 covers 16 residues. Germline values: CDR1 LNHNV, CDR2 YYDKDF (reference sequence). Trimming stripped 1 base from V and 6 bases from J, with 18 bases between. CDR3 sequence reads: CATSRAGEGSIDGYTF. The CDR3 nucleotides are TGTGCCACCAGCAGAGCAGGGGAGGGATCTATCGATGGCTACACCTTC.

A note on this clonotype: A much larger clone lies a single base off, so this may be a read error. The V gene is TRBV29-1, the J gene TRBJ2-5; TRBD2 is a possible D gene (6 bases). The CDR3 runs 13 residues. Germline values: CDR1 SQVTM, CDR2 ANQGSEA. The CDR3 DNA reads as TGCGGCGTTGAGTACGGGAGTGAAGAGACCCAGTACTTC. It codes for CGVEYGSEETQYF.

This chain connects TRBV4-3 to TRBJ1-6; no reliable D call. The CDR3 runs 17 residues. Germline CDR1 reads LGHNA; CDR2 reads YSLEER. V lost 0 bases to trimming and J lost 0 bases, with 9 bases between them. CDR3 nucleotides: TGCGCCAGCAGCCAAGAAAGCAAGAGCTCCTATAATTCACCCCTCCACTTT. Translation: CASSQESKSSYNSPLHF.

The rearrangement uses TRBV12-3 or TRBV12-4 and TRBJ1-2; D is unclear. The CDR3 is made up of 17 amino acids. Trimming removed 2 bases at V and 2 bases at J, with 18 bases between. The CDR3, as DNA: TGTGCCAGCAGTTTACTGGGCCTGCCCAGGTCGAACTATGGCTACACCTTC. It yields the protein CASSLLGLPRSNYGYTF.

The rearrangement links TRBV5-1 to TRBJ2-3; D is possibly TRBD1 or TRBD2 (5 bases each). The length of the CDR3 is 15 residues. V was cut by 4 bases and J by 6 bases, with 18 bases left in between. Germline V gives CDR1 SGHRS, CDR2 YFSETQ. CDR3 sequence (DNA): TGCGCCAGCAGCCCGGGACCACTCGACGGGGATACGCAGTATTTT. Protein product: CASSPGPLDGDTQYF.

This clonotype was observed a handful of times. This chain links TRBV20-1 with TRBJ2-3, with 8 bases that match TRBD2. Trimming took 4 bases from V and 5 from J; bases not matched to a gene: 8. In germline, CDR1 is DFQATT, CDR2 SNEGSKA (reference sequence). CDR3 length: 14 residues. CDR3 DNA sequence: TGCAGTGCTATAGGGACTAGTCCTCGAGATACGCAGTATTTT. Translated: CSAIGTSPRDTQYF.

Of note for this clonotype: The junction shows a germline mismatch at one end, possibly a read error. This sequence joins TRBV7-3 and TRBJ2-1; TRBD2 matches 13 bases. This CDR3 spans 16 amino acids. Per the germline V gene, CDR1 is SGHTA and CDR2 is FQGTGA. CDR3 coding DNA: TGTGCCAGCAGACCATCCGGGACTAGCGGGAAAGATGAGCAGTTCTTT. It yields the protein CASRPSGTSGKDEQFF.

CDR3 DNA sequence: TGTGCCAGCAGTGGGGGAGCGGGACCCCCCGCTACGCAGTATTTT. Translated: CASSGGAGPPATQYF. The rearrangement links TRBV2 to TRBJ2-3; 7 bases are shared with TRBD2. The CDR3 is 15 amino acids. CDR1 and CDR2 (germline): SNHLY, FYNNEI. V lost 4 bases to trimming and J lost 8 bases; unmatched junction nucleotides: 12.

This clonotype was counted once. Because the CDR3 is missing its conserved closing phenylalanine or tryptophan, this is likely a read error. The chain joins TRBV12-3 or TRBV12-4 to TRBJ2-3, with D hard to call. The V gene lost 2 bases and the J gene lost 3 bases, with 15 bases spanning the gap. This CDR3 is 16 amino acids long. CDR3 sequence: CASSLRDAFRTDTQYS. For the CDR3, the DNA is TGTGCCAGCAGTTTAAGAGACGCCTTCAGAACAGATACGCAGTATTCT.

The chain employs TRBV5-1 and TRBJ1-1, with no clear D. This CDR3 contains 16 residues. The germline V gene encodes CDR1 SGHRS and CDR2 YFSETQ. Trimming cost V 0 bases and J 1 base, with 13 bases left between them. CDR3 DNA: TGCGCCAGCAGCTTGGAGTACGGCAGACCGAACACTGAAGCTTTCTTT. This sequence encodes CASSLEYGRPNTEAFF.

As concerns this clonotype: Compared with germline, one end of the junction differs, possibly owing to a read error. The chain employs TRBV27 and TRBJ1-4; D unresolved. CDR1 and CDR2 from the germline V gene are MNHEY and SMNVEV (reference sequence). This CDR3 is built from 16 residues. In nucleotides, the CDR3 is TGTGCCAGCAAACAGAATGCCCGATTATCTAATGAAGAACTGTTTTTT. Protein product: CASKQNARLSNEELFF.

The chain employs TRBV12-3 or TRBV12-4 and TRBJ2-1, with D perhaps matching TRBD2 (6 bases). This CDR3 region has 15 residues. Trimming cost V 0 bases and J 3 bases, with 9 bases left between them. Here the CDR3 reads CASSLARGYYNEQFF. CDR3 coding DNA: TGTGCCAGCAGTTTAGCCCGGGGGTACTACAATGAGCAGTTCTTC.

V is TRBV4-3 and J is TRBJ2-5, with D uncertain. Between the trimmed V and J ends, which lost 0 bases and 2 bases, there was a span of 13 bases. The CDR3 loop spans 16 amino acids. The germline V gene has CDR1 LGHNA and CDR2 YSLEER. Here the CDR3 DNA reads TGCGCCAGCAGCCAAGAGCCCGGGTTTACACAAGAGACCCAGTACTTC. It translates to CASSQEPGFTQETQYF.

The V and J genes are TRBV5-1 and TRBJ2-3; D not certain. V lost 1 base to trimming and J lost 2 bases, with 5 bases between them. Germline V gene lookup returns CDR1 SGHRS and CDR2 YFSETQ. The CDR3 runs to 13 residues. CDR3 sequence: CASSLFVTDTQYF. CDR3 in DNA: TGCGCCAGCAGCTTGTTTGTCACAGATACGCAGTATTTT. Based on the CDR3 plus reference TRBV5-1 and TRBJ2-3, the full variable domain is KAGVTQTPRYLIKTRGQQVTLSCSPISGHRSVSWYQQTPGQGLQFLFEYFSETQRNKGNFPGRFSGRQFSNSRSEMNVSTLELGDSALYLCASSLFVTDTQYFGPGTRLTVL.

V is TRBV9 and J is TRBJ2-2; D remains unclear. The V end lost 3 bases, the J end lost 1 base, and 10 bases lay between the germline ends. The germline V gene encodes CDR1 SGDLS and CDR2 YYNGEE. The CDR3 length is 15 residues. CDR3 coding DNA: TGTGCCAGCAGCGCCCAGATGGGGAACACCGGGGAGCTGTTTTTT. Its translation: CASSAQMGNTGELFF.

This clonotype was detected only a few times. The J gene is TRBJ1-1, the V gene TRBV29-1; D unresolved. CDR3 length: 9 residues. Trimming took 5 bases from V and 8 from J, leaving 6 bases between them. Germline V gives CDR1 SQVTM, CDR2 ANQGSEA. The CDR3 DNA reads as TGCAGCGTTTCTTCCGAAGCTTTCTTT. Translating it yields CSVSSEAFF.

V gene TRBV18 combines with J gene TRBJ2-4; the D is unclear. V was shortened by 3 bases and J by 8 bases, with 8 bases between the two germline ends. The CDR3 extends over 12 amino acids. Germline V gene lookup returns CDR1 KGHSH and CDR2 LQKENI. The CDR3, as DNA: TGTGCCAGCTCACCGGATGGGGACATTCAGTACTTC. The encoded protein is CASSPDGDIQYF.

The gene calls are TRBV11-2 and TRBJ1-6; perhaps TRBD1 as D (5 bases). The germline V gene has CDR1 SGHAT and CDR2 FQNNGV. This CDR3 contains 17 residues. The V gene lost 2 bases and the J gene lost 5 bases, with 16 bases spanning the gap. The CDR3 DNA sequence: TGTGCCAGCAGCTTACAGGGCGGGAAATCCCATAATTCACCCCTCCACTTT. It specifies CASSLQGGKSHNSPLHF.

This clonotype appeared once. The chain's CDR3 is CASSILGTGSYNEQFF. CDR3 nucleotide sequence: TGTGCCAGTAGTATCTTGGGGACAGGGTCCTACAATGAGCAGTTCTTC. The chain employs TRBV19 and TRBJ2-1, with TRBD1 matching 9 bases. Germline V gene data show CDR1 as LNHDA and CDR2 as SQIVND (reference sequence). This CDR3 comprises 16 residues. Unmatched junction bases numbered 4, after V lost 3 bases and J lost 1 base.

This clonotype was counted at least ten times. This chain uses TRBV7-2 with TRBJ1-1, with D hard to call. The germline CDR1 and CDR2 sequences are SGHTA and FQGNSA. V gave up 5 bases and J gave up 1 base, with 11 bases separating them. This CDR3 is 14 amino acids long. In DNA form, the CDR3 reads TGTGCCAGCAGCCGAACGGGGAGGAACACTGAAGCTTTCTTT. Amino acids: CASSRTGRNTEAFF.

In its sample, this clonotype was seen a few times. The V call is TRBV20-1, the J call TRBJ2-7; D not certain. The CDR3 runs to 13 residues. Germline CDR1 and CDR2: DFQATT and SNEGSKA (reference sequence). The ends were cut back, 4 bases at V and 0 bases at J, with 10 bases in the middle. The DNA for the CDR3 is TGCAGTGCTATCCCTCACGGCTCCTACGAGCAGTACTTC. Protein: CSAIPHGSYEQYF.

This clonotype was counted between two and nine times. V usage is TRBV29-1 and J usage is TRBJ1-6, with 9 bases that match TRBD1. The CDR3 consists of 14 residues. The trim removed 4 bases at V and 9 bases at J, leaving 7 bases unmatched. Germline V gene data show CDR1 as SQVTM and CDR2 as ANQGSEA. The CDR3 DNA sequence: TGCAGCGTTGGGACAGGGGAAATGGGTTCACCCCTCCACTTT. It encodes CSVGTGEMGSPLHF.

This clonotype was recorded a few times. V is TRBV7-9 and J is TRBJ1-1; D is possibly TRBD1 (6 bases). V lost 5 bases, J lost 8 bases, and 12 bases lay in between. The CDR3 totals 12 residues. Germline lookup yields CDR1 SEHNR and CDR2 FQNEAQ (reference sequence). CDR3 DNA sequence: TGTGCCAGCAGCAACAGGGAACTAGAAGCTTTCTTT. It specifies CASSNRELEAFF.